A selection of T cell receptor beta chains follows, all from one sample in a study of blood T cells in healthy people across ages. TCRdb used MiXCR to reprocess the 5' RACE reads, holding one entry per CDR3 protein. This repertoire shows about 1.5 million distinct CDR3 sequences, about 42% found once; its top ten account for about 3.8%. The sequenced sample was blood. All receptors come from a woman aged 18-29 years in good health. The CDR3 runs from the conserved cysteine through the conserved F or W. Each record gives: D gene, V gene, J gene, clone size, CDR3 DNA, CDR3 protein. D genes are given only for firm matches. A clone size is listed for some rows: how often the clone was seen (once, few, many), or a class if it is expanded.

D gene: TRBD1
V gene: TRBV7-9
J gene: TRBJ1-1
clone size: few
CDR3 DNA: TGTGCCAGCAGCTTGCCCAATCCGGGACAGGGGCGCGACACTGAAGCTTTCTTT
CDR3 protein: CASSLPNPGQGRDTEAFF

D gene: NA
V gene: TRBV25-1
J gene: TRBJ1-2
clone size: NA
CDR3 DNA: TGTGCCAGCACGGGTAACAGTAACTATGGCTACACCTTC
CDR3 protein: CASTGNSNYGYTF

D gene: NA
V gene: TRBV12-3/TRBV12-4
J gene: TRBJ1-2
clone size: NA
CDR3 DNA: TGTGCCAGCAGCTCCGACAGGTCCGGGGGCTACACCTTC
CDR3 protein: CASSSDRSGGYTF

D gene: NA
V gene: TRBV20-1
J gene: TRBJ1-1
clone size: NA
CDR3 DNA: TGCAGTGCTAGAGAAGGCGCCGTACTGAACACTGAAGCTTTCTTT
CDR3 protein: CSAREGAVLNTEAFF

D gene: TRBD1
V gene: TRBV25-1
J gene: TRBJ1-1
clone size: NA
CDR3 DNA: TGTGCCAGCAGTGAGGGACAGGGCGCTTTCTTT
CDR3 protein: CASSEGQGAFF

D gene: NA
V gene: TRBV2
J gene: TRBJ2-5
clone size: NA
CDR3 DNA: TGTGCCAGCAGTGAAGGTCGGGGTGGAGAGACCCAGTACTTC
CDR3 protein: CASSEGRGGETQYF

D gene: NA
V gene: TRBV27
J gene: TRBJ2-5
clone size: few
CDR3 DNA: TGTGCCAGCGGCTACCTGGGAGCGGGCTTGTACTTC
CDR3 protein: CASGYLGAGLYF

D gene: NA
V gene: TRBV7-2
J gene: TRBJ1-2
clone size: few
CDR3 DNA: TGTGCCAGCAGCTTCGATCTGGGGCTCGGCTACACCTTC
CDR3 protein: CASSFDLGLGYTF

D gene: NA
V gene: TRBV13
J gene: TRBJ2-3
clone size: few
CDR3 DNA: TGTGCCAGCAGCTTAGCTCCAAGGGGCACAGATACGCAGTATTTT
CDR3 protein: CASSLAPRGTDTQYF

D gene: TRBD2
V gene: TRBV7-8
J gene: TRBJ2-7
clone size: few
CDR3 DNA: TGTGCCAGCAGCCTCCTAGCGGGTTGGGATAATGAGCAGTACTTC
CDR3 protein: CASSLLAGWDNEQYF

D gene: TRBD2
V gene: TRBV5-1
J gene: TRBJ2-1
clone size: NA
CDR3 DNA: TGCGCCAGCAGCTTGGCTAGCGGGGACTCCTACAATGAGCAGTTCTTC
CDR3 protein: CASSLASGDSYNEQFF

D gene: TRBD2
V gene: TRBV5-1
J gene: TRBJ2-5
clone size: NA
CDR3 DNA: TGCGCCAGCAGCTTGGGGAATAGCGGGGGGCACTACCTCCAAGAGACCCAGTACTTC
CDR3 protein: CASSLGNSGGHYLQETQYF

D gene: NA
V gene: TRBV20-1
J gene: TRBJ1-2
clone size: NA
CDR3 DNA: TGCAGTGCTAGAGTGGTTAGGGGCGGTGTAATAAGCTATGGCTACACCTTC
CDR3 protein: CSARVVRGGVISYGYTF

D gene: NA
V gene: TRBV25-1
J gene: TRBJ2-6
clone size: NA
CDR3 DNA: TGTGCCAGCAGTTGGACAGCCTCTGGGACCAACGTCCTGACTTTC
CDR3 protein: CASSWTASGTNVLTF

D gene: TRBD1
V gene: TRBV28
J gene: TRBJ2-1
clone size: NA
CDR3 DNA: TGTGCCAGTAGTCCGGGACAGCCTACGAGTACCCCGTTCTTC
CDR3 protein: CASSPGQPTSTPFF

D gene: TRBD2
V gene: TRBV11-2
J gene: TRBJ2-5
clone size: NA
CDR3 DNA: TGTGCCAGCAGCTTGGGAGCGGGGGTAATCCAAGAGACCCAGTACTTC
CDR3 protein: CASSLGAGVIQETQYF

D gene: NA
V gene: TRBV6-5
J gene: TRBJ1-1
clone size: NA
CDR3 DNA: TGTGCCAGCAGGTCCGGGACAAGGAACACTGAAGCTTTCTTT
CDR3 protein: CASRSGTRNTEAFF

D gene: NA
V gene: TRBV6-2/TRBV6-3
J gene: TRBJ2-7
clone size: many
CDR3 DNA: TGTGCCAGCACCGCCGACTCCTACGAGCAGTACTTC
CDR3 protein: CASTADSYEQYF

D gene: NA
V gene: TRBV21-1
J gene: TRBJ2-5
clone size: NA
CDR3 DNA: TGTGCCAGCAGCAACGTGACTAGCGGGAGGCGTAATGAGCAGTACTTC
CDR3 protein: CASSNVTSGRRNEQYF

D gene: NA
V gene: TRBV21-1
J gene: TRBJ2-5
clone size: NA
CDR3 DNA: TGTGCCAGCAGCAATGGTTTTATTGGGGAGACCCAGTACTTC
CDR3 protein: CASSNGFIGETQYF

D gene: TRBD1
V gene: TRBV7-9
J gene: TRBJ1-2
clone size: few
CDR3 DNA: TGTGCCAGCAGCAAAGCCGGGACAGGGGATGGCTACACCTTC
CDR3 protein: CASSKAGTGDGYTF

D gene: TRBD1
V gene: TRBV2
J gene: TRBJ2-1
clone size: NA
CDR3 DNA: TGTGCCAGCAGTGAAGGAGGGACAGGGCCTAGGAGGAATGAGCAGTTCTTC
CDR3 protein: CASSEGGTGPRRNEQFF

D gene: NA
V gene: TRBV28
J gene: TRBJ1-2
clone size: many
CDR3 DNA: TGTGCCAGCAGTTTAGCCCGGTACTATGGCTACACCTTC
CDR3 protein: CASSLARYYGYTF

D gene: NA
V gene: TRBV12-3/TRBV12-4
J gene: TRBJ1-2
clone size: many
CDR3 DNA: TGTGCCAGCAGTTTTATGGGGGAGAGTGGCTACACCTTC
CDR3 protein: CASSFMGESGYTF

D gene: TRBD1
V gene: TRBV14
J gene: TRBJ2-7
clone size: NA
CDR3 DNA: TGTGCCAGCAGCCAGCAGCTAGGACAGGGGGTTTACAATGAGCAGTACTTC
CDR3 protein: CASSQQLGQGVYNEQYF

D gene: NA
V gene: TRBV29-1
J gene: TRBJ1-1
clone size: NA
CDR3 DNA: TGCAGCGTTAGGTTTCAGGATGGTGAAGCTTTCTTT
CDR3 protein: CSVRFQDGEAFF

D gene: NA
V gene: TRBV2
J gene: TRBJ2-1
clone size: few
CDR3 DNA: TGTGCCAGCAGTGAAGAAGGGAAGGGTGAGCAGTTCTTC
CDR3 protein: CASSEEGKGEQFF

D gene: NA
V gene: TRBV20-1
J gene: TRBJ2-7
clone size: many
CDR3 DNA: TGCAGTGCTAGAGCGAGCGGAAGGGCTCACGAGCAGTACTTC
CDR3 protein: CSARASGRAHEQYF

D gene: NA
V gene: TRBV4-1
J gene: TRBJ1-1
clone size: NA
CDR3 DNA: TGCGCCAGCAGCCGGGTGGGTGGAGGTTTGAACACTGAAGCTTTCTTT
CDR3 protein: CASSRVGGGLNTEAFF

D gene: NA
V gene: TRBV12-3/TRBV12-4
J gene: TRBJ2-1
clone size: NA
CDR3 DNA: TGTGCCAGCAGTTTTCTAACCCGGGATACTACGGGGAATGAGCAGTTCTTC
CDR3 protein: CASSFLTRDTTGNEQFF

D gene: NA
V gene: TRBV2
J gene: TRBJ2-1
clone size: many
CDR3 DNA: TGTGCCAGCAGTGACTCGGGTGGTGAGCAGTTCTTC
CDR3 protein: CASSDSGGEQFF

D gene: NA
V gene: TRBV7-2
J gene: TRBJ1-4
clone size: NA
CDR3 DNA: TGTGCCAGCAGCTTAGACTACGTTGCAACTAATGAAAAACTGTTTTTT
CDR3 protein: CASSLDYVATNEKLFF

D gene: NA
V gene: TRBV27
J gene: TRBJ1-2
clone size: NA
CDR3 DNA: TGTGCCAGCAGTTCGCTAGGAGAACAGCCTGGCTACACCTTC
CDR3 protein: CASSSLGEQPGYTF

D gene: NA
V gene: TRBV7-9
J gene: TRBJ2-1
clone size: NA
CDR3 DNA: TGTGCCAGCTTGGGTGAGCAGTTCTTC
CDR3 protein: CASLGEQFF

D gene: TRBD1
V gene: TRBV27
J gene: TRBJ2-7
clone size: NA
CDR3 DNA: TGTGCCAGCAGTTTAGAAGGGGGCTATTCGGGCCATTACGAGCAGTACTTC
CDR3 protein: CASSLEGGYSGHYEQYF

D gene: TRBD1
V gene: TRBV28
J gene: TRBJ1-4
clone size: NA
CDR3 DNA: TGTGCCAGCAGTTCCAACGGGGACAGATCGAATGAAAAACTGTTTTTT
CDR3 protein: CASSSNGDRSNEKLFF

D gene: NA
V gene: TRBV3-1
J gene: TRBJ2-3
clone size: NA
CDR3 DNA: TGTGCCAGCAGCCAAGATAGTGGGGAGAGGCCAGATACGCAGTATTTT
CDR3 protein: CASSQDSGERPDTQYF

D gene: NA
V gene: TRBV7-2
J gene: TRBJ1-2
clone size: NA
CDR3 DNA: TGTGCCGGCAGCCGTGACACGGGGGAGAACTATGGCTACACCTTC
CDR3 protein: CAGSRDTGENYGYTF

D gene: NA
V gene: TRBV7-6
J gene: TRBJ1-6
clone size: NA
CDR3 DNA: TGTGCCAGCAGCCCGGGCCTTGGGAATAATTCACCCCTCCACTTT
CDR3 protein: CASSPGLGNNSPLHF

D gene: TRBD1
V gene: TRBV5-1
J gene: TRBJ1-1
clone size: NA
CDR3 DNA: TGCGCCAGCGGGACAGGAGAAGTAGAAGCTTTCTTT
CDR3 protein: CASGTGEVEAFF

D gene: NA
V gene: TRBV4-3
J gene: TRBJ2-1
clone size: many
CDR3 DNA: TGCGCCAGCAGCCAAGATTACAATCGCCCTAGCTCCTACAATGAGCAGTTCTTC
CDR3 protein: CASSQDYNRPSSYNEQFF

D gene: NA
V gene: TRBV29-1
J gene: TRBJ2-3
clone size: once
CDR3 DNA: TGCAGCGTTGGCCTACTAGTGCGACTTAGCACAGATACGCAGTATTTT
CDR3 protein: CSVGLLVRLSTDTQYF

D gene: NA
V gene: TRBV12-5
J gene: TRBJ2-1
clone size: NA
CDR3 DNA: TGTGCTAGTGTCCCAAGGGCCCGGGACCACTCCTACAATGGGCAGTTCTTC
CDR3 protein: CASVPRARDHSYNGQFF

D gene: NA
V gene: TRBV3-1
J gene: TRBJ2-1
clone size: NA
CDR3 DNA: TGTGCCAGCAGCCGCTCGGGAACTTCACGCTACAATGAGCAGTTCTTC
CDR3 protein: CASSRSGTSRYNEQFF